The 2 T cell receptor beta chains in this list originate from one sample, sequenced in a study of cytomegalovirus exposure and HLA in healthy donors. Only in-frame clones appear in the TCRdb table, and some are missing; sequencing was by immunoSEQ multiplex PCR. Found here are 250,000 to 350,000 clones, 88% of them singletons; the top ten hold more than 0.95%. Material: PBMCs. The receptors were sampled from a man aged 30 to 39 in good health and CMV-seronegative.

The chain links TRBV5-4 to TRBJ1-4; D perhaps matches TRBD1 (6 bases). The CDR3 spans 13 residues. In germline, CDR1 is SGHNT, CDR2 YYREEE (reference sequence). V was shortened by 4 bases and J by 8 bases, with 12 bases between the two germline ends. This CDR3 reads CASSTDRYEKLFF. The CDR3 DNA reads as TGTGCCAGCAGCACGGACAGATACGAAAAACTGTTTTTT.

A few counts support this clone. The genes are TRBV2 and TRBJ2-7, with D possibly being TRBD1 (7 bases). V shed 7 bases and J shed 0 bases, with 16 bases lying between them. Per the germline V gene, CDR1 is SNHLY and CDR2 is FYNNEI. The CDR3 totals 15 residues. The DNA for the CDR3 is TGTGCCAGCACCGGAGGGGGCAAGAGCTCCTACGAGCAGTACTTC. It specifies CASTGGGKSSYEQYF.